The source of this T cell receptor beta chain is a study of T cell responses to AZD1222 COVID-19 vaccine. Study background: The study pooled second doses at about 4 or about 12 weeks. Study conclusions and caveats: The span of vaccine-associated CD4 TCRs extended across spike, with dominance at 160-218 and 743-854. Close to half of spike-specific TCRs reportedly recognize unmutated variant regions.

Repertoires were generated with immunoSEQ multiplex PCR, while TCRdb's copy carries only in-frame clones and drops some. There are 150,000 or so clones in the sample; about 91% occur only once, and approximately 4.4% lies in the top ten. Note on this clone: Its cognate antigen is unknown.

V lost 4 bases, J lost 6 bases, and 14 bases lay in between. This CDR3 is 15 amino acids long. Germline CDR1 KGHDR, CDR2 SFDVKD. V usage is TRBV24-1 and J usage is TRBJ2-2; D possibly corresponds to TRBD1 (6 bases). This TCR was sampled from an adult in good health. The material sequenced was peripheral blood, taken on day 0 of AZD1222 vaccination. CDR3 sequence: CATSESGALAGELFF. The CDR3 DNA follows: TGTGCCACCAGTGAGTCAGGGGCGTTAGCCGGGGAGCTGTTTTTT.